This TCR beta chain is from a study of early T cells in non-severe SARS-CoV-2 infection. The wider study: The chains were unpaired, and the sequenced material was bulk RNA from unsorted whole blood.

Study outcomes and limitations: Clonotype matching in VDJdb favored anti-spike CD8 responses and did not capture private and CD4 specificities.

This clonotype was found a few times. Its antigen is undetermined. Individual cDNA molecules were tagged with unique molecular identifiers, the study reported. TCRdb independently ran MiXCR on the 5' RACE reads; one entry per CDR3 protein. The table has 68,000 or so distinct CDR3 sequences, 10% to 15% seen once. The sequence was obtained from an adult who was a healthcare worker with PCR-confirmed SARS-CoV-2 infection or an uninfected control (not recorded which). Source material: whole blood.

CDR3 loop: CASSVRTGGLALFF. In DNA, the CDR3 is TGTGCCAGCAGCGTACGGACAGGGGGCCTAGCGCTGTTTTTT. V gene TRBV5-8 combines with J gene TRBJ2-2; TRBD1 matches 11 bases. Trimming at V came to 4 bases and at J to 13 bases, leaving 9 bases not matched to a gene. The CDR3 is 14 residues long. Germline V gene sequence: CDR1 SGHTS, CDR2 YDEGEE.